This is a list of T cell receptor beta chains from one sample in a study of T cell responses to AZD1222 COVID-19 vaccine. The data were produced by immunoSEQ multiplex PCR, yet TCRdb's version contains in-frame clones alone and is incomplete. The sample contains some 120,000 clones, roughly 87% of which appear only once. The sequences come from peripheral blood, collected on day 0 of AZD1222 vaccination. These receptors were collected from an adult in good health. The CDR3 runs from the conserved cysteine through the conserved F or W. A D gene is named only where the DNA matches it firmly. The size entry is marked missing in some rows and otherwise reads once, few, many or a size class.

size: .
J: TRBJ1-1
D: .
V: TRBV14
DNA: TGTGCCAGCAGCCGTCGGGGGGCCGTTAACACTGAAGCTTTCTTT
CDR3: CASSRRGAVNTEAFF

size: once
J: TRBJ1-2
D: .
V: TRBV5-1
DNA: TGCGCCAGCAGCCCGGGTCAAGCTGTTAACTATGGCTACACCTTC
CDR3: CASSPGQAVNYGYTF

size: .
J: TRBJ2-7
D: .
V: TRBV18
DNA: TGTGCCAGCTCACCACCAAGGGGCGGAGAGCAGTACTTC
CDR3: CASSPPRGGEQYF

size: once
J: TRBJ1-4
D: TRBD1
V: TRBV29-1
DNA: TGCAGCGTGACTCTCGGGACAGGGGTTGAAAAACTGTTTTTT
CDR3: CSVTLGTGVEKLFF

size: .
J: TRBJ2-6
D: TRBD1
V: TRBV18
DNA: TGTGCCAGCTCATCAGGGGGTGTAGCTGGGGCCAACGTCCTGACTTTC
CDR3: CASSSGGVAGANVLTF

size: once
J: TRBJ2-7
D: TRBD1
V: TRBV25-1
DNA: TGTGCCAGCAGTGCCCAGACAGGGTACGAGCAGTACTTC
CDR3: CASSAQTGYEQYF

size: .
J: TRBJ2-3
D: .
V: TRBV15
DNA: TGTGCCACCAGCAGAGATAGGGTTGGTACGCAGTATTTT
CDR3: CATSRDRVGTQYF

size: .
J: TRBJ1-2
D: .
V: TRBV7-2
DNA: TGTGCCAGCAGCCCGGGAGTCCCTGGCTACACCTTC
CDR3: CASSPGVPGYTF

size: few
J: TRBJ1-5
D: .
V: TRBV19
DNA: TGTGCCAGTTCCGAGGGACACCCGATTAGCAATCAGCCCCAGCATTTT
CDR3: CASSEGHPISNQPQHF

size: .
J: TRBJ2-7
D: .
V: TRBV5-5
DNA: TGTGCCAGCAGCTCTACCTACGAGCAGTACTTC
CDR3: CASSSTYEQYF

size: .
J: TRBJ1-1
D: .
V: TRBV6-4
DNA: TGTGCCAGCAGCCGAGAGAGGGACACTGAAGCTTTCTTT
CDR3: CASSRERDTEAFF

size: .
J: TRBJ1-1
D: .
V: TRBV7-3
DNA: TGTGCCAGCAGCTCCACAGGGAACACTGAAGCTTTCTTT
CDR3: CASSSTGNTEAFF

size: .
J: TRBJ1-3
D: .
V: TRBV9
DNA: TGTGCCAGCAGCGTAGCCCCGACAAGAGGAAACACCATATATTTT
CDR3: CASSVAPTRGNTIYF

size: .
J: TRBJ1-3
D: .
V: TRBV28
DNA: TGTGCCAGCTTCTCTTCCCGCTCTGGAAACACCATATATTTT
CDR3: CASFSSRSGNTIYF

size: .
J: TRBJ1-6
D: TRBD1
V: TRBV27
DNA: TGTGCCAGCAGCACAAAACTCGGGACAGGGGTATCACCCCTCCACTTT
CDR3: CASSTKLGTGVSPLHF

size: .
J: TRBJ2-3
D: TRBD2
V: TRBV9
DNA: TGTGCCAGCAGCGTAGCGGGGGGTAGGACAGATACGCAGTATTTT
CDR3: CASSVAGGRTDTQYF

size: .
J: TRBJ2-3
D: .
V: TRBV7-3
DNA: TGTGCCAGCAGCTTAAGCCCAGATACGCAGTATTTT
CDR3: CASSLSPDTQYF

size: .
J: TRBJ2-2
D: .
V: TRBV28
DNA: TGTGCCAGCAGTCCCCATCCCGACAGCACCGGGGAGCTGTTTTTT
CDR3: CASSPHPDSTGELFF

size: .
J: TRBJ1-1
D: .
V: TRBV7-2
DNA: TGTGCCAGCGGCTCGACGGGGAACACTGAAGCTTTCTTT
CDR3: CASGSTGNTEAFF

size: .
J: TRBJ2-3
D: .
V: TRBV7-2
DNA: TGTGCCAGCAGCTCCCTGATTAGCACAGATACGCAGTATTTT
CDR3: CASSSLISTDTQYF

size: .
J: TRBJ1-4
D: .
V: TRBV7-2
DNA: TGTGCCAGCAGCACCCGATTCGGGGGGGAAAAACTGTTTTTT
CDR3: CASSTRFGGEKLFF

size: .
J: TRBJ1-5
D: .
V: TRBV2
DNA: TGTGCCAGCAGTCGTCAGGGGCGCAATCAGCCCCAGCATTTT
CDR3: CASSRQGRNQPQHF

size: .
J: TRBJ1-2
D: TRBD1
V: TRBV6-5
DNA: TGTGCCAGCAGTTACTCAGGGACAGTAACTTATGGCTACACCTTC
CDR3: CASSYSGTVTYGYTF

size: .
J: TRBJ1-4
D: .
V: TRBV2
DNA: TGTGCCAGCAGTCTAGGCCATCTGGAACTGTTTTTT
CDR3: CASSLGHLELFF

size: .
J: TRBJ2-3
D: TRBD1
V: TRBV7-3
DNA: TGTGCCAGCAGCTCACTTGGACAGGGGGGAGATACGCAGTATTTT
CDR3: CASSSLGQGGDTQYF